The 2 T cell receptor beta chains presented below share a single source sample, sequenced in a study of T cells in Graves' hyperthyroidism and ophthalmopathy. Amplification yielded TCR beta CDR3 regions, with RNA transcripts as the source. Carried out on the TCR CDR3, a first-round RT-PCR used the HTBI primer set. TCRdb recomputed calls from the multiplex PCR reads with MiXCR, one row per CDR3 protein. The table has roughly 350,000 distinct CDR3 sequences, more than 11% seen once; the top ten hold roughly 24%. The sample taken for sequencing was blood. The receptors were sampled from a woman aged 25 to 39 with Graves' hyperthyroidism.

This chain connects TRBV12-3 or TRBV12-4 to TRBJ1-5; D is undetermined. Trimming shortened V by 6 bases and J by 0 bases, and 9 bases separated the two germline ends. The CDR3 covers 14 residues. Here the CDR3 reads CASSVVGSNQPQHF. The CDR3, as DNA: TGTGCCAGCAGCGTAGTGGGTAGCAATCAGCCCCAGCATTTT.

This clonotype was observed at least ten times. The chain uses TRBV6-6 and TRBJ1-6; the D gene is possibly TRBD1 (5 bases). CDR3 length: 15 amino acids. The V and J ends lost 2 bases and 7 bases respectively, with 12 bases between them. CDR1 is MNHNY and CDR2 is SVGAGI in the germline V gene (reference sequence). The CDR3 loop is CASSYEAGWNSPLHF. The CDR3 DNA sequence: TGTGCCAGCAGTTACGAGGCAGGGTGGAATTCACCCCTCCACTTT.